This passage covers 15 T cell receptor beta chains from one sample sequenced in a study of T cell responses to AZD1222 COVID-19 vaccine. Measured with immunoSEQ multiplex PCR; TCRdb has only the in-frame clones, and not every one. The sample contains 100,000 to 150,000 clones, about 90% of which appear only once. The specimen was peripheral blood, collected on day 0 of MenACWY control vaccination. The receptors derive from an adult in good health.

The gene calls are TRBV5-4 and TRBJ2-3; 11 bases are shared with TRBD2. The length of the CDR3 is 15 residues. Trimming cost V 2 bases and J 4 bases; bases outside gene matches: 3. CDR1 SGHNT and CDR2 YYREEE come from the germline V gene (reference sequence). As DNA, the CDR3 is TGTGCCAGCAGCTTACTAGCGGGGGAGGCAGATACGCAGTATTTT. Protein sequence: CASSLLAGEADTQYF.

This chain uses TRBV19 with TRBJ2-5; 9 bases are shared with TRBD2. CDR1 and CDR2 (germline): LNHDA, SQIVND (reference sequence). V was clipped by 6 bases and J by 1 base; unmatched bases: 9. The CDR3 runs 16 residues. The CDR3 loop is CASRGTISGGQETQYF. CDR3 bases: TGTGCCAGTAGGGGGACGATTAGCGGGGGCCAAGAGACCCAGTACTTC.

The V and J genes are TRBV7-6 and TRBJ1-1, with 9 nucleotides matching TRBD1. Germline assignment: CDR1 SGHVS and CDR2 FNYEAQ. V gave up 2 bases and J gave up 4 bases; unmatched junction bases: 11. The CDR3 length is 17 residues. CDR3 DNA: TGTGCCAGCAGCTTATGGCGACCGGGACAGGGCCCCACTGAAGCTTTCTTT. Translating gives CASSLWRPGQGPTEAFF.

The chain links TRBV5-4 to TRBJ2-3; tentatively, D is TRBD1 or TRBD2 (6 bases each). Trimming pared 2 bases from V and 4 bases from J, leaving 14 bases between. Germline V lookup: CDR1 SGHNT, CDR2 YYREEE (reference sequence). The CDR3 has 15 amino acids. CDR3 residues: CASSLTPGEADTQYF. CDR3 sequence (DNA): TGTGCCAGCAGCTTAACCCCAGGGGAGGCAGATACGCAGTATTTT.

The gene calls are TRBV4-3 and TRBJ1-6, with 7 bases fitting TRBD1. CDR1 is LGHNA and CDR2 is YSLEER in the germline V gene. The CDR3 is 19 residues long. J gave up 2 bases and V 4 bases, and 14 bases lay outside the gene matches. CDR3 sequence: CASSPRAGGMSTYNSPLHF. CDR3 nucleotide sequence: TGCGCCAGCAGCCCTCGGGCAGGGGGAATGAGCACCTATAATTCACCCCTCCACTTT.

V is TRBV12-5 and J is TRBJ1-1, with 8 positions matching TRBD1. The ends lost 7 bases at V and 4 bases at J; junction bases unmatched: 11. The V gene's germline CDR1 is LGHNT and CDR2 FRNRAP. The CDR3 is made up of 15 amino acids. CDR3 loop: CASAYRTGPGTEAFF. CDR3 nucleotides: TGTGCTAGTGCCTATAGGACAGGGCCGGGCACTGAAGCTTTCTTT.

This clone was seen just once. This chain uses TRBV27 with TRBJ1-3; D is undetermined. The CDR3 loop spans 15 amino acids. Germline CDR1 MNHEY, CDR2 SMNVEV (reference sequence). Trimming removed 3 bases at V and 2 bases at J, with 11 bases between. The DNA of the CDR3 is TGTGCCAGCAGTTTGACTGGGTATGCTGGAAACACCATATATTTT. This gives the protein CASSLTGYAGNTIYF.

CDR3 protein: CATRPSGAYQETQYF. In DNA, the CDR3 is TGTGCCACCAGACCTAGCGGGGCGTACCAAGAGACCCAGTACTTC. The rearrangement uses TRBV15 and TRBJ2-5; 9 nucleotides line up with TRBD2. Germline loops: CDR1 LNHNV, CDR2 YYDKDF (reference sequence). V dropped 6 bases and J dropped 0; count of bases not matched to a gene: 5. The CDR3 is made up of 15 amino acids.

The chain carries TRBV6-5 and TRBJ1-6, with a possible D match to TRBD1 (5 bases). The CDR3 has 15 amino acids. Germline V CDR1 and CDR2: MNHEY, SVGAGI. V was pared by 5 bases and J by 8 bases, with 16 bases between. The CDR3 loop is CASSTSGRGDSPLHF. CDR3 DNA: TGTGCCAGCAGTACCTCCGGGCGAGGGGATTCACCCCTCCACTTT.

V and J are TRBV7-9 and TRBJ2-7; 7 bases line up with TRBD1. This CDR3 is built from 16 residues. J lost 1 base, V lost 5 bases, and 11 bases had no gene match. The germline V gene has CDR1 SEHNR and CDR2 FQNEAQ (reference sequence). DNA for the CDR3: TGTGCCAGCAGCCAAAGCTGGACAGGAGGATCCTACGAGCAGTACTTC. Protein: CASSQSWTGGSYEQYF.

The chain carries TRBV29-1 and TRBJ2-7; 7 nucleotides align to TRBD1. This CDR3 is 12 amino acids long. CDR1 is SQVTM and CDR2 is ANQGSEA in the germline V gene. Trimming removed 4 bases from V and 5 bases from J; junction bases left unmatched: 5. For the CDR3, the DNA is TGCAGCGTTGTCACAGGGGCGGACGAGCAGTACGTC. Its protein is CSVVTGADEQYV.

CDR3 in DNA: TGTGCCAGCAGTTGGACACAGGGGGCGTTTTTCTATGGCTACACCTTC. Its translation is CASSWTQGAFFYGYTF. The chain has TRBV6-5 and TRBJ1-2; 9 nucleotides match TRBD1. The germline CDR1 and CDR2 sequences are MNHEY and SVGAGI. Trimming at V came to 4 bases and at J to 4 bases, leaving 10 bases not matched to a gene. This CDR3 is 16 amino acids long.

This rearrangement joins TRBV7-2 to TRBJ2-2, with a tentative D call TRBD1 (5 bases). Trimming removed 1 base at V and 6 bases at J, with 6 bases between. This CDR3 spans 13 amino acids. From germline, CDR1 is SGHTA and CDR2 FQGNSA. DNA of the CDR3: TGTGCCAGCAGCTTAGTAGGGGCCGGGGAGCTGTTTTTT. Residues: CASSLVGAGELFF.

The rearrangement links TRBV5-6 to TRBJ1-3; D is uncertain. Germline lookup yields CDR1 SGHDT and CDR2 YYEEEE. V was pared by 4 bases and J by 4 bases, with 9 bases between. The CDR3 length is 13 residues. CDR3 region: CASSPAKGNTIYF. The CDR3 DNA reads TGTGCCAGCAGCCCGGCTAAGGGAAACACCATATATTTT. Drawing the rest from reference TRBV5-6 and TRBJ1-3, the complete variable domain is DAGVTQSPTHLIKTRGQQVTLRCSPKSGHDTVSWYQQALGQGPQFIFQYYEEEERQRGNFPDRFSGHQFPNYSSELNVNALLLGDSALYLCASSPAKGNTIYFGEGSWLTVV.

The genes are TRBV7-9 and TRBJ2-2, with 11 nucleotides matching TRBD2. With 7 bases clipped from V and 6 bases from J, the junction kept 10 bases outside the gene matches. Germline CDR1 reads SEHNR; CDR2 reads FQNEAQ (reference sequence). The CDR3 runs to 16 residues. This CDR3 reads CASNLAGGVKAGELFF. In DNA, the CDR3 is TGTGCCAGCAACCTAGCGGGGGGCGTTAAGGCCGGGGAGCTGTTTTTT.